The clone carrying this T cell receptor beta chain was detected ten times or more. This sample is drawn from a study of blood T cells in healthy people across ages. V lost 2 bases to trimming and J lost 0 bases, with 11 bases between them. The V gene's germline CDR1 is SEHNR and CDR2 FQNEAQ (reference sequence). The CDR3 totals 16 residues. For the second PCR, which ran for 7 to 11 cycles, a sample-barcoded 5' primer and a J-beta primer mix were used. TCRdb analysed the 5' RACE reads with MiXCR anew, one entry per CDR3 protein. The sample shows approximately 900,000 distinct CDR3 sequences, almost 30% of them seen only once. These same records also appear under a second study, on T cells of mothers and their children.

Sequenced sample: blood. This chain uses TRBV7-9 with TRBJ2-1; D tentatively fits TRBD1 or TRBD2 (5 bases each). This clonotype was sampled from a woman aged 40 to 50 in good health. The CDR3 loop is CASSLTGASSYNEQFF. For the CDR3, the DNA is TGTGCCAGCAGCTTAACCGGGGCTAGCTCCTACAATGAGCAGTTCTTC.